A selection of T cell receptor beta chains follows, all from one sample in a study of T cells in Graves' hyperthyroidism and ophthalmopathy. TCRdb re-called the multiplex PCR reads with MiXCR, one entry per CDR3 protein. This sample has about 720,000 distinct CDR3 sequences, with roughly 15% found just once. Sample: blood. These receptors were collected from a man aged 18-30 years with Graves' hyperthyroidism. Each CDR3 is given with its conserved first and last residue. The order of the fields is V gene, D gene, J gene, clone size, CDR3 protein, CDR3 DNA. A D gene is named only where the DNA matches it firmly. Rows may omit the clone size; those that give it use once, few, many or a size class.

V: TRBV15; D: TRBD1; J: TRBJ1-1; size: many; CDR3: CATSIYRGNTEAFF; DNA: TGTGCCACCAGCATATACAGGGGGAACACTGAAGCTTTCTTT
V: TRBV25-1; D: .; J: TRBJ1-2; size: .; CDR3: CASSEWDSRGPNYGYTF; DNA: TGTGCCAGCAGTGAATGGGATTCACGGGGGCCGAACTATGGCTACACCTTC
V: TRBV10-3; D: .; J: TRBJ2-7; size: few; CDR3: CATWTTDSYEQYF; DNA: TGTGCCACGTGGACTACGGACTCCTACGAGCAGTACTTC
V: TRBV30; D: .; J: TRBJ2-7; size: many; CDR3: CAWRRVWDEQYF; DNA: TGTGCCTGGAGGAGGGTCTGGGACGAGCAGTACTTC
V: TRBV12-3/TRBV12-4; D: .; J: TRBJ1-5; size: many; CDR3: CASSLGAVGNQPQHF; DNA: TGTGCCAGCAGTTTGGGAGCGGTTGGCAATCAGCCCCAGCATTTT
V: TRBV20-1; D: TRBD2; J: TRBJ2-1; size: few; CDR3: CSAPGGLAGVYNEQFF; DNA: TGCAGTGCTCCGGGGGGCCTAGCGGGAGTCTACAATGAGCAGTTCTTC
V: TRBV19; D: .; J: TRBJ1-5; size: .; CDR3: CASSIGQDNQPQHF; DNA: TGTGCCAGTAGTATCGGGCAGGATAATCAGCCCCAGCATTTT
V: TRBV4-1; D: TRBD2; J: TRBJ2-5; size: many; CDR3: CASSLGAGEVETQYF; DNA: TGCGCCAGCAGCCTCGGAGCGGGAGAGGTGGAGACCCAGTACTTC
V: TRBV29-1; D: .; J: TRBJ1-2; size: few; CDR3: CSVPDSNYGYTF; DNA: TGCAGCGTGCCGGACAGCAACTATGGCTACACCTTC
V: TRBV12-3/TRBV12-4; D: TRBD1; J: TRBJ2-7; size: .; CDR3: CASRAAWDRGYEQYF; DNA: TGTGCCAGCAGGGCCGCCTGGGACAGGGGCTACGAGCAGTACTTC
V: TRBV12-3/TRBV12-4; D: TRBD2; J: TRBJ2-7; size: few; CDR3: CASSPGGISGSYEQYF; DNA: TGTGCCAGCAGCCCGGGGGGCATCAGCGGGAGTTACGAGCAGTACTTC
V: TRBV29-1; D: .; J: TRBJ2-5; size: few; CDR3: CRADRQETQYF; DNA: TGCAGAGCCGACAGGCAAGAGACCCAGTACTTC
V: TRBV28; D: .; J: TRBJ2-7; size: many; CDR3: CASSSPSSARYEQYF; DNA: TGTGCCAGCAGTTCGCCGTCTAGCGCACGCTACGAGCAGTACTTC
V: TRBV12-3/TRBV12-4; D: .; J: TRBJ2-5; size: many; CDR3: CASSLATLAYGTQYF; DNA: TGTGCCAGCAGTTTAGCGACCCTAGCGTATGGGACCCAGTACTTC
V: TRBV6-2/TRBV6-3; D: .; J: TRBJ1-4; size: .; CDR3: CASRQGSTNEKLFF; DNA: TGTGCCAGCAGGCAGGGTTCCACTAATGAAAAACTGTTTTTT
V: TRBV20-1; D: .; J: TRBJ1-5; size: many; CDR3: CSVARGSSNQPQHF; DNA: TGCAGTGTCGCGAGGGGCTCGAGCAATCAGCCCCAGCATTTT
V: TRBV10-2; D: TRBD2; J: TRBJ2-2; size: .; CDR3: CASSPGDYPNTGELFF; DNA: TGCGCCAGCAGTCCCGGGGACTACCCGAACACCGGGGAGCTGTTTTTT
V: TRBV6-6; D: .; J: TRBJ2-5; size: few; CDR3: CASSYPQGNQETQYF; DNA: TGTGCCAGCAGTTACCCACAGGGTAACCAAGAGACCCAGTACTTC
V: TRBV28; D: TRBD1; J: TRBJ1-1; size: many; CDR3: CASSEQDRGWITEAFF; DNA: TGTGCCAGCAGCGAACAGGACAGGGGGTGGATCACTGAAGCTTTCTTT
V: TRBV7-2; D: TRBD1; J: TRBJ1-2; size: .; CDR3: CASSPDRGPYGYTF; DNA: TGTGCCAGCAGCCCCGACAGGGGGCCCTATGGCTACACCTTC
V: TRBV12-3/TRBV12-4; D: .; J: TRBJ2-2; size: few; CDR3: CASGLEWTGELFF; DNA: TGTGCCAGCGGACTTGAATGGACCGGGGAGCTGTTTTTT
V: TRBV5-4; D: TRBD2; J: TRBJ2-5; size: few; CDR3: CASSIRSGSVGETQYF; DNA: TGTGCCAGCAGCATTCGTAGCGGGAGTGTGGGAGAGACCCAGTACTTC
V: TRBV2; D: .; J: TRBJ2-5; size: .; CDR3: CASMTGIGEETQYF; DNA: TGTGCCAGCATGACCGGGATAGGGGAAGAGACCCAGTACTTC
V: TRBV12-3/TRBV12-4; D: TRBD1; J: TRBJ2-5; size: many; CDR3: CASTSGQGRRETQYF; DNA: TGTGCCAGCACCTCCGGACAGGGGAGGCGGGAGACCCAGTACTTC
V: TRBV6-5; D: .; J: TRBJ1-2; size: many; CDR3: CASSYVQVYGYTF; DNA: TGTGCCAGCAGTTACGTACAGGTCTATGGCTACACCTTC
V: TRBV29-1; D: TRBD1; J: TRBJ1-1; size: many; CDR3: CSVSGTGEAFF; DNA: TGCAGCGTATCCGGGACAGGTGAAGCTTTCTTT
V: TRBV28; D: .; J: TRBJ2-1; size: many; CDR3: CASSSYSTYTYNEQFF; DNA: TGTGCCAGCAGTTCCTACTCGACGTACACCTACAATGAGCAGTTCTTC
V: TRBV19; D: .; J: TRBJ1-2; size: few; CDR3: CASRPNQGNYGYTF; DNA: TGTGCCAGTAGACCAAATCAGGGGAACTATGGCTACACCTTC
V: TRBV12-3/TRBV12-4; D: .; J: TRBJ2-2; size: many; CDR3: CASSYGKRRELFF; DNA: TGTGCCAGCAGTTACGGGAAGAGGAGGGAGCTGTTTTTT
V: TRBV27; D: .; J: TRBJ2-1; size: .; CDR3: CASSRTSRYEQFF; DNA: TGTGCCAGCAGTCGTACCTCTAGGTATGAGCAGTTCTTC
V: TRBV19; D: .; J: TRBJ2-7; size: few; CDR3: CASSQDTSYEQYF; DNA: TGTGCCAGTAGCCAGGACACCTCCTACGAGCAGTACTTC
V: TRBV28; D: .; J: TRBJ1-1; size: many; CDR3: CASSLLLDTEAFF; DNA: TGTGCCAGCAGTCTCCTACTAGACACTGAAGCTTTCTTT
V: TRBV9; D: .; J: TRBJ2-7; size: few; CDR3: CASSMAAVSHEQYF; DNA: TGTGCCAGCAGCATGGCGGCTGTCTCCCACGAGCAGTACTTC
V: TRBV18; D: .; J: TRBJ2-4; size: .; CDR3: CASSPQTVLAKNIQYF; DNA: TGTGCCAGCTCACCACAGACAGTCCTAGCCAAAAACATTCAGTACTTC
V: TRBV28; D: TRBD2; J: TRBJ2-3; size: many; CDR3: CAGSGRGGTDTQYF; DNA: TGTGCCGGTAGCGGGCGGGGGGGTACAGATACGCAGTATTTT
V: TRBV29-1; D: TRBD2; J: TRBJ2-3; size: .; CDR3: CSGGEGLNTQYF; DNA: TGCAGCGGCGGGGAGGGCCTTAATACGCAGTATTTT